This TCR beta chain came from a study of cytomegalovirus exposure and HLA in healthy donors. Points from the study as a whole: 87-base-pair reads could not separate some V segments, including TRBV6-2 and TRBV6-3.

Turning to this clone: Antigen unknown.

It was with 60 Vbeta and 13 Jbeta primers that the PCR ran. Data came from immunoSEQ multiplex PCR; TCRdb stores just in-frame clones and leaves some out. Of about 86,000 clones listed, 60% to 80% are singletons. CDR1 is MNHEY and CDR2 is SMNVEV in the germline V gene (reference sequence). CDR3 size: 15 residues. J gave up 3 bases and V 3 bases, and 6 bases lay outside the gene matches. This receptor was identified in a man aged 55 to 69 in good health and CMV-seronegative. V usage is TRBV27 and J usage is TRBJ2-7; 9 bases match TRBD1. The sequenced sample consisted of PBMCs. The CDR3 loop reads CASSFSGTGLYEQYF. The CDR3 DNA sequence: TGTGCCAGCAGTTTTTCCGGGACAGGGCTCTACGAGCAGTACTTC.